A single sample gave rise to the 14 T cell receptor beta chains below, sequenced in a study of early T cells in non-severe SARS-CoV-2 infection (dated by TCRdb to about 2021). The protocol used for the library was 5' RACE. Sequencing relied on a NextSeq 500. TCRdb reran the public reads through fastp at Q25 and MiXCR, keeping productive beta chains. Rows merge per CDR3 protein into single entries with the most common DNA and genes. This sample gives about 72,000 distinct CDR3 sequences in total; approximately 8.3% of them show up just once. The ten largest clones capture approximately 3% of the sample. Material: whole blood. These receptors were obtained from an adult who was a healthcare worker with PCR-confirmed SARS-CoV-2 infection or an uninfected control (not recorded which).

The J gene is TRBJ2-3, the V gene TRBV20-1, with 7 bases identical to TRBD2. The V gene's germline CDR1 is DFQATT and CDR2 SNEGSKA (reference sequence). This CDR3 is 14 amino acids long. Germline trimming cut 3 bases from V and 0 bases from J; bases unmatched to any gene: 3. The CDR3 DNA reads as TGCAGTGCTAGGGCGGGAGAGAGCACAGATACGCAGTATTTT. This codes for CSARAGESTDTQYF.

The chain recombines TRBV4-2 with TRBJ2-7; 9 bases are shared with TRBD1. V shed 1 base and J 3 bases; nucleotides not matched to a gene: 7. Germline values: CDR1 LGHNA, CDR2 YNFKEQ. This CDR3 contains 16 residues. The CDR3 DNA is TGTGCCAGCAGCCAAGCGGAGGACAGGGGCGGCTACGAGCAGTACTTC. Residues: CASSQAEDRGGYEQYF.

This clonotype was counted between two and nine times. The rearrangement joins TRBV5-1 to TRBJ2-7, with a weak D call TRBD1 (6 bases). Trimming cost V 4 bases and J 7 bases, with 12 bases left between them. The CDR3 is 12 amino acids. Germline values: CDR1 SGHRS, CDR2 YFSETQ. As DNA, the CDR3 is TGCGCCAGCAGCCTGGACAGCGAGGAGCAGTACTTC. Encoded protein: CASSLDSEEQYF. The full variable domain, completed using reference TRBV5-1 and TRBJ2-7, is KAGVTQTPRYLIKTRGQQVTLSCSPISGHRSVSWYQQTPGQGLQFLFEYFSETQRNKGNFPGRFSGRQFSNSRSEMNVSTLELGDSALYLCASSLDSEEQYFGPGTRLTVT.

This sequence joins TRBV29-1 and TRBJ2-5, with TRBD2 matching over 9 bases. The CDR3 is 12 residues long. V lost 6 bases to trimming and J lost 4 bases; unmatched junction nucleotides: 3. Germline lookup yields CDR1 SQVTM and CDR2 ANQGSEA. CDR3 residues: CSVGLAPETQYF. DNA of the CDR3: TGCAGCGTGGGACTAGCCCCAGAGACCCAGTACTTC.

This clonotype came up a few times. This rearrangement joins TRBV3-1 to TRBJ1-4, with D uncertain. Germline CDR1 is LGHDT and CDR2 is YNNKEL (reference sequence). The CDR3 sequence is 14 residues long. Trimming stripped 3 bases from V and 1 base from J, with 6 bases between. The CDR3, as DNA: TGTGCCAGCAGCCACGAGGGAACTAATGAAAAACTGTTTTTT. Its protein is CASSHEGTNEKLFF.

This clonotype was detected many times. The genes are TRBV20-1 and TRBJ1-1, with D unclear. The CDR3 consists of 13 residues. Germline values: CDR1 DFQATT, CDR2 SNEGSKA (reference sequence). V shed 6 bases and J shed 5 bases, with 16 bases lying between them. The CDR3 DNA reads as TGCAGTGCCCCAAGAGGAGGGCTTACTGAAGCTTTCTTT. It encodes CSAPRGGLTEAFF.

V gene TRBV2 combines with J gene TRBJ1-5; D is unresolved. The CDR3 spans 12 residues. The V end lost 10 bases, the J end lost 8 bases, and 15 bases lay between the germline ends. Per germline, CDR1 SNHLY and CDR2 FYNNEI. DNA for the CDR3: TGTGCCACCAAAAAGGACGTCGAGCCCCAGCATTTT. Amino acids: CATKKDVEPQHF.

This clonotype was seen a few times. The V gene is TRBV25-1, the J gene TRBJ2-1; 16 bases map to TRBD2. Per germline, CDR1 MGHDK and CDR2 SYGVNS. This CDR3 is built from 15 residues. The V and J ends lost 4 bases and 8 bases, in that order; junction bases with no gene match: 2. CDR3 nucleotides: TGTGCCAGCAGTGTCGGGACTAGCGGGGGGGATGAGCAGTTCTTC. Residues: CASSVGTSGGDEQFF.

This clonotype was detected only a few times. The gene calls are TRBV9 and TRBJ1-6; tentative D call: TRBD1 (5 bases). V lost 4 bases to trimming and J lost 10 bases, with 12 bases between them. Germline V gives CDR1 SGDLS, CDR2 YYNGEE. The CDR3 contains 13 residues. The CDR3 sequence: CASSPGHQSPLHF. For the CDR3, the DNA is TGTGCCAGCAGCCCAGGGCACCAATCACCCCTCCACTTT. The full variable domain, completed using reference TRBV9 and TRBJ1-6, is DSGVTQTPKHLITATGQRVTLRCSPRSGDLSVYWYQQSLDQGLQFLIQYYNGEERAKGNILERFSAQQFPDLHSELNLSSLELGDSALYFCASSPGHQSPLHFGNGTRLTVT.

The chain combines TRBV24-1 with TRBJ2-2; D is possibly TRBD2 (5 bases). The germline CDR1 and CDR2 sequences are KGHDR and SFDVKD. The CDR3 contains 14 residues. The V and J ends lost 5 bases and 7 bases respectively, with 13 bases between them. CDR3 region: CATSALGVVGELFF. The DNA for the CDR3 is TGTGCCACCAGTGCTCTGGGAGTGGTCGGGGAGCTGTTTTTT.

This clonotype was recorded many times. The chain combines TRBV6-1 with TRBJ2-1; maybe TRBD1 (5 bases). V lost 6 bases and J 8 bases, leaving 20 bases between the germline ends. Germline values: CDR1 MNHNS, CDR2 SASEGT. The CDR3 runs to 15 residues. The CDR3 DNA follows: TGTGCCAGCAGCGTGAACCTTGGGGCGTGGGATGAGCAGTTCTTC. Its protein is CASSVNLGAWDEQFF.

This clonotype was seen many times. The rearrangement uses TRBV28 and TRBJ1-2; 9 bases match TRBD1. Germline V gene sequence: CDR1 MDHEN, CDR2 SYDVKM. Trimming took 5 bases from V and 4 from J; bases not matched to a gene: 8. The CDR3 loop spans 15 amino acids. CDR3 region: CASSGQGRGGYGYTF. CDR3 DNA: TGTGCCAGCAGTGGACAGGGGCGCGGTGGCTATGGCTACACCTTC.

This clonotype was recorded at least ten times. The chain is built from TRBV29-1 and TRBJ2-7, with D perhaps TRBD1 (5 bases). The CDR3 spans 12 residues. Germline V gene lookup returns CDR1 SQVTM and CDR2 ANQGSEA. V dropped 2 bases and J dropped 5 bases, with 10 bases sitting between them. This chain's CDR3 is CSVEIVGDEQYF. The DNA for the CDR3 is TGCAGCGTTGAAATTGTAGGGGACGAGCAGTACTTC.

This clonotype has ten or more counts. The CDR3 region is CASSPSAALNSPLHF. Here the CDR3 DNA reads TGTGCCAGCTCACCGTCCGCTGCCCTTAATTCACCCCTCCACTTT. The rearrangement links TRBV18 to TRBJ1-6, with unresolved D. V lost 3 bases and J lost 6, with 12 bases in between. Germline V gene lookup returns CDR1 KGHSH and CDR2 LQKENI. The CDR3 covers 15 residues.